These 25 T cell receptor beta chains were sequenced from one sample in a study of cytomegalovirus exposure and HLA in healthy donors. Primers for the PCR totalled 60 Vbeta and 13 Jbeta. This table comes from immunoSEQ multiplex PCR, and its TCRdb copy is limited to in-frame clones, with some not included. In the table there are around 150,000 clones, almost 80% of which are singletons. The sample comprised PBMCs. The receptors shown here come from a man younger than 30 in good health and CMV-seropositive.

The chain joins TRBV27 to TRBJ1-4; maybe TRBD1 (6 bases). The CDR3 runs to 14 residues. Germline V gene lookup returns CDR1 MNHEY and CDR2 SMNVEV (reference sequence). Trimming took 6 bases from V and 8 from J, leaving 16 bases between them. CDR3 DNA: TGTGCCAGCAGGTTTGGGGGCGGGGGAGAAAAACTGTTTTTT. Amino acids: CASRFGGGGEKLFF.

The chain links TRBV30 to TRBJ1-1, with 9 bases that match TRBD1. V lost 1 base and J lost 4; bases outside the gene matches: 7. The CDR3 is 15 residues long. The V gene's germline CDR1 is GTSNPN and CDR2 SVGIG (reference sequence). The CDR3 region is CAWSGPGTGITEAFF. CDR3 nucleotide sequence: TGTGCCTGGAGTGGCCCCGGGACAGGGATCACTGAAGCTTTCTTT.

In its sample, this clone was seen a few times. The rearrangement links TRBV7-3 to TRBJ1-1; no definite D call. Trimming took 10 bases from V and 2 from J, leaving 14 bases between them. The CDR3 is made up of 13 amino acids. Germline V gives CDR1 SGHTA, CDR2 FQGTGA. The CDR3 bases are TGTGCCACCTCGCCCGGTTCCAACACTGAAGCTTTCTTT. Translating it yields CATSPGSNTEAFF.

The chain links TRBV29-1 to TRBJ1-2; 9 nucleotides align to TRBD1. The CDR3 spans 13 residues. Trimming took 8 bases from V and 6 from J; bases not matched to a gene: 10. Germline-derived CDR1 and CDR2 are SQVTM and ANQGSEA. As DNA, the CDR3 is TGCAGCTTCGGGTGGGACAGGGATAATGGCTACACCTTC. Its protein is CSFGWDRDNGYTF.

The chain employs TRBV27 and TRBJ1-2; 11 bases map to TRBD1. CDR3 size: 15 residues. Per germline, CDR1 MNHEY and CDR2 SMNVEV (reference sequence). The V segment lost 4 bases and the J segment 6 bases; nucleotides outside the gene matches: 7. CDR3 sequence reads: CASSSWDRGWNGYTF. Here the CDR3 DNA reads TGTGCCAGCAGTTCCTGGGACAGGGGGTGGAATGGCTACACCTTC.

This CDR3 reads CSALRDRKQFF. CDR3 DNA: TGCAGCGCTTTACGAGACAGGAAGCAGTTCTTC. The chain carries TRBV29-1 and TRBJ2-1; maybe TRBD1 (6 bases). The CDR3 covers 11 residues. V was pared by 7 bases and J by 11 bases, with 15 bases between. CDR1 and CDR2 (germline): SQVTM, ANQGSEA.

The chain recombines TRBV7-2 with TRBJ2-2, with TRBD2 matching over 12 bases. Germline V lookup: CDR1 SGHTA, CDR2 FQGNSA. V was pared by 6 bases and J by 3 bases, with 14 bases of the junction left unmatched. The CDR3 has 19 amino acids. The CDR3 region is CASSYPSGRATWDTGELFF. The CDR3 DNA reads as TGTGCCAGCAGTTATCCTAGCGGGAGGGCCACCTGGGACACCGGGGAGCTGTTTTTT.

The chain couples TRBV6-5 to TRBJ1-2, with TRBD1 as a possible D gene (5 bases). V dropped 5 bases and J dropped 7 bases, with 17 bases sitting between them. CDR3 length: 14 residues. Germline V lookup: CDR1 MNHEY, CDR2 SVGAGI. The CDR3 DNA is TGTGCCAGCAGTGATGGAAGGGGTATATTTGGCTACACCTTC. Amino acid sequence: CASSDGRGIFGYTF.

This clone occurred a few times. CDR3 in DNA: TGTGCCAGCAGCCCCGGACAGGGGGCGCGGTCTGGCTACACCTTC. This sequence encodes CASSPGQGARSGYTF. The chain carries TRBV11-1 and TRBJ1-2; 11 nucleotides match TRBD1. With 5 bases clipped from V and 7 bases from J, the junction kept 9 bases outside the gene matches. This CDR3 is built from 15 residues. CDR1 and CDR2 (germline): SGHAT, FQDESV (reference sequence).

As regards this clone: The conserved phenylalanine or tryptophan is not found at the CDR3 terminus, so this likely reflects a read error. The V call is TRBV10-3, the J call TRBJ1-6, with D tentatively TRBD1 (6 bases). The germline gives CDR1 ENHRY, CDR2 SYGVKD. The CDR3 totals 15 residues. V was shortened by 2 bases and J by 7 bases, with 12 bases between the two germline ends. CDR3 nucleotides: TGTGCCATCAGTGAGGGCGACAGGTCCAATTCACCCCTCCACCTT. Translating gives CAISEGDRSNSPLHL.

This chain uses TRBV5-5 with TRBJ2-7; TRBD1 aligns across 8 bases. The CDR3 consists of 16 residues. Unmatched junction bases numbered 7, after V lost 0 bases and J lost 2 bases. The germline V gene has CDR1 SGHKS and CDR2 YYEKEE (reference sequence). CDR3 amino acids: CASSLGTGGPPYEQYF. CDR3 bases: TGTGCCAGCAGCTTGGGAACAGGGGGACCCCCCTACGAGCAGTACTTC.

This clone occurred a few times. The J gene is TRBJ1-1, the V gene TRBV4-1, with D possibly TRBD1 on 6 matching bases. CDR1 MGHRA and CDR2 YSYEKL come from the germline V gene. V lost 4 bases to trimming and J lost 1 base, with 13 bases between them. CDR3 length: 15 residues. CDR3 in amino acids: CASSPETGWNTEAFF. The CDR3 region has the DNA TGCGCCAGCAGCCCCGAAACAGGGTGGAACACTGAAGCTTTCTTT.

V is TRBV10-3 and J is TRBJ2-5, with 9 bases fitting TRBD1. Near its end, the DNA agrees better with TRBJ2-7, so the J call may be wrong. CDR1 is ENHRY, CDR2 SYGVKD, per germline. This CDR3 has 13 amino acids. CDR3 amino acids: CATERQGENEQYF. CDR3 in DNA: TGTGCCACCGAGAGACAGGGGGAAAACGAGCAGTACTTC.

J is TRBJ1-2 and V is TRBV18; D is unclear. V lost 3 bases, J lost 5 bases, and 16 bases lay in between. The CDR3 is made up of 15 amino acids. CDR1 KGHSH and CDR2 LQKENI come from the germline V gene. CDR3 in amino acids: CASSPKGELPYGYTF. CDR3 nucleotides: TGTGCCAGCTCACCGAAGGGAGAGCTACCTTATGGCTACACCTTC. Supplemented by reference TRBV18 and TRBJ1-2, the full variable domain reads NAGVMQNPRHLVRRRGQEARLRCSPMKGHSHVYWYRQLPEEGLKFMVYLQKENIIDESGMPKERFSAEFPKEGPSILRIQQVVRGDSAAYFCASSPKGELPYGYTFGSGTRLTVV.

This clone was counted a few times. This chain connects TRBV27 to TRBJ2-1; 8 bases line up with TRBD2. V lost 8 bases and J lost 14; bases outside the gene matches: 11. The germline V gene encodes CDR1 MNHEY and CDR2 SMNVEV (reference sequence). This CDR3 has 12 residues. CDR3 sequence reads: CASGALSGIEFF. CDR3 sequence (DNA): TGTGCCAGCGGGGCTCTTAGCGGGATTGAGTTCTTC.

Note on this clone: At one boundary the junction diverges from the germline segment, which might be a read error. The CDR3 bases are TGTGCTAGCAGCAAGGGGGCAGGGCAGCCCCAGCATTTT. It yields the protein CASSKGAGQPQHF. The genes are TRBV7-7 and TRBJ1-5, with 7 positions matching TRBD1. This CDR3 region has 13 residues. From germline, CDR1 is SSHAT and CDR2 FNYEAQ (reference sequence). Variable domain in full (rest from reference TRBV7-7 and TRBJ1-5): GAGVSQSPRYKVTKRGQDVTLRCDPISSHATLYWYQQALGQGPEFLTYFNYEAQPDKSGLPSDRFSAERPEGSISTLTIQRTEQRDSAMYRCASSKGAGQPQHFGDGTRLSIL.

This clone was seen more than once but under ten times. The V gene is TRBV28, the J gene TRBJ2-7; tentative D call: TRBD1 (6 bases). Germline V CDR1 and CDR2: MDHEN, SYDVKM. The CDR3 length is 12 residues. V lost 6 bases and J lost 9, with 15 bases in between. CDR3 sequence reads: CASSQPHRAQYF. The CDR3 region has the DNA TGTGCCAGCAGCCAACCCCACAGGGCGCAGTACTTC.

This chain uses TRBV6-6 with TRBJ1-3; a weak D match, TRBD1 (5 bases). CDR1 and CDR2 (germline): MNHNY, SVGAGI (reference sequence). The CDR3 is made up of 14 amino acids. Trimming shortened V by 10 bases and J by 0 bases, and 13 bases separated the two germline ends. CDR3 amino acids: CATTTVLSGNTIYF. Here the CDR3 DNA reads TGTGCCACCACGACAGTTCTCTCTGGAAACACCATATATTTT.

The chain combines TRBV11-2 with TRBJ2-5; TRBD2 agrees at 15 bases. CDR3 length: 18 residues. CDR1 is SGHAT, CDR2 FQNNGV, per germline. The ends lost 4 bases at V and 5 bases at J; junction bases unmatched: 11. The CDR3 region is CASSSGTSGRSDWETQYF. As DNA, the CDR3 is TGTGCCAGCAGCTCGGGGACTAGCGGGAGGTCCGATTGGGAGACCCAGTACTTC.

The chain couples TRBV5-6 to TRBJ1-4; TRBD1 aligns across 8 bases. The trim removed 4 bases at V and 1 base at J, leaving 3 bases unmatched. Germline CDR1 SGHDT, CDR2 YYEEEE. The CDR3 covers 15 residues. The DNA of the CDR3 is TGTGCCAGCAGCCTCGACAGGGGAACTAATGAAAAACTGTTTTTT. This codes for CASSLDRGTNEKLFF.

V is TRBV4-1 and J is TRBJ1-5; D call uncertain. CDR3 length equals 12 residues. Germline V gene sequence: CDR1 MGHRA, CDR2 YSYEKL. The CDR3 reads CPLREADQPQHF. The CDR3 DNA reads as TGCCCTCTGAGAGAAGCGGATCAGCCCCAGCATTTT.

The chain carries TRBV19 and TRBJ1-2; D might be TRBD1 (6 bases). Trimming pared 2 bases from V and 2 bases from J, leaving 12 bases between. CDR1 is LNHDA, CDR2 SQIVND, per germline (reference sequence). CDR3 length: 15 residues. The chain's CDR3 is CASSISLTGNYGYTF. CDR3 nucleotides: TGTGCCAGTAGTATATCTCTCACAGGGAACTATGGCTACACCTTC. Drawing the rest from reference TRBV19 and TRBJ1-2, the complete variable domain is DGGITQSPKYLFRKEGQNVTLSCEQNLNHDAMYWYRQDPGQGLRLIYYSQIVNDFQKGDIAEGYSVSREKKESFPLTVTSAQKNPTAFYLCASSISLTGNYGYTFGSGTRLTVV.

The chain links TRBV25-1 to TRBJ2-5; 7 nucleotides match TRBD2. The CDR3 contains 16 residues. V was pared by 4 bases and J by 4 bases, with 12 bases of the junction left unmatched. CDR1 and CDR2 (germline): MGHDK, SYGVNS. The CDR3 coding sequence is TGTGCCAGCAGTGCGACTAGTGGGGGGGTCGGAGAGACCCAGTACTTC. It translates to CASSATSGGVGETQYF.

V and J are TRBV10-3 and TRBJ1-5; D is unresolved. The germline V gene has CDR1 ENHRY and CDR2 SYGVKD. This CDR3 comprises 14 residues. The V end was cut by 0 bases, the J end by 4 bases, with 7 bases between. The chain's CDR3 is CAISESNLNQPQHF. The CDR3 DNA is TGTGCCATCAGTGAGTCCAACTTGAATCAGCCCCAGCATTTT.

DNA of the CDR3: TGCGCCAGCAGCTTGGATCGGGGAGAGACAGGGAGATTTGGTGAGCAGTTCTTC. It codes for CASSLDRGETGRFGEQFF. The chain couples TRBV5-1 to TRBJ2-1, with 7 bases identical to TRBD1. CDR1 is SGHRS, CDR2 YFSETQ, per germline. Trimming took 0 bases from V and 9 from J; bases not matched to a gene: 18. This CDR3 comprises 18 residues.